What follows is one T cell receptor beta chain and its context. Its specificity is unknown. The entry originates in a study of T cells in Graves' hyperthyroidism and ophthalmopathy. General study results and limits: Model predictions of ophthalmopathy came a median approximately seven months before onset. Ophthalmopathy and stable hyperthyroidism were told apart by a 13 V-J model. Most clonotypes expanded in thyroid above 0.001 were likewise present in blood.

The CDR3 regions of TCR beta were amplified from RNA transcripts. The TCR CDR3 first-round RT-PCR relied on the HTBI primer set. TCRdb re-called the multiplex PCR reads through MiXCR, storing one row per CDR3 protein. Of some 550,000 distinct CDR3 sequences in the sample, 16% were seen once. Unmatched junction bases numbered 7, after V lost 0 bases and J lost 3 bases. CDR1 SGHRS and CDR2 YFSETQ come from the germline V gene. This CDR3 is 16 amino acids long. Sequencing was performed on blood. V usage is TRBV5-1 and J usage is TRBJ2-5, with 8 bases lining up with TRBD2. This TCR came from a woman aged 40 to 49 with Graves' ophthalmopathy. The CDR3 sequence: CASSLGMTSAKETQYF. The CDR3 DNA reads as TGCGCCAGCAGCTTGGGCATGACTAGCGCTAAAGAGACCCAGTACTTC.